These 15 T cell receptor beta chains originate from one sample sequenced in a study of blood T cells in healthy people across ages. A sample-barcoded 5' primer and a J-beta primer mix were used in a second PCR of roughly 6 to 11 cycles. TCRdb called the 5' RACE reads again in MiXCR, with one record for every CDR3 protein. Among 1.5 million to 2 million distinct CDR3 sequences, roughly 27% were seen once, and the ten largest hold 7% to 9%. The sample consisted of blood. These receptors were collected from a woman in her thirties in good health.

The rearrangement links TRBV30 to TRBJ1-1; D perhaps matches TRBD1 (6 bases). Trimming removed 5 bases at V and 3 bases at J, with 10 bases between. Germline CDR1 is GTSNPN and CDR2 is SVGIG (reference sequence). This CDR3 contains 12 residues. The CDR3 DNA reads TGTGCCTGGGAGGGGGGTGACACTGAAGCTTTCTTT. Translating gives CAWEGGDTEAFF.

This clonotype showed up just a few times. The CDR3 DNA follows: TGTGCCAGCAGCATTGGACAGACCGGCCCTGAGGGGCAGTACTTC. It specifies CASSIGQTGPEGQYF. The gene calls are TRBV9 and TRBJ2-7; possible D gene TRBD1, 6 bases. Germline V CDR1 and CDR2: SGDLS, YYNGEE. V was pared by 4 bases and J by 9 bases, with 23 bases between. CDR3 size: 15 residues.

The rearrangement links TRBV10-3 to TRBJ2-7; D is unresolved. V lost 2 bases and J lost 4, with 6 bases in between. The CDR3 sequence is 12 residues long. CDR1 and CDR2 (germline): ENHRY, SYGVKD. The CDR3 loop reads CAISETSYEQYF. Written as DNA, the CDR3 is TGTGCCATCAGTGAGACCAGTTACGAGCAGTACTTC.

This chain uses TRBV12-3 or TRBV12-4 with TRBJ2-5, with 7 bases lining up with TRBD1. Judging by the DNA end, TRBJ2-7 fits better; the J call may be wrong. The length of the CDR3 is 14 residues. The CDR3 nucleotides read TGTGCCAGCAGCCCGGACAGGCAGCGAGGCGAGCAGTACTTC. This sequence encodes CASSPDRQRGEQYF.

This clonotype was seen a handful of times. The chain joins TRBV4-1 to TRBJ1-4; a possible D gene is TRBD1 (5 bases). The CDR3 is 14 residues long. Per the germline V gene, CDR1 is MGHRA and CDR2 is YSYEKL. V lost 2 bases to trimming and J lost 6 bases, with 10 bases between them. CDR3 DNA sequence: TGCGCCAGCAGCCAAACAGGTCTCGATGAAAAACTGTTTTTT. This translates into CASSQTGLDEKLFF.

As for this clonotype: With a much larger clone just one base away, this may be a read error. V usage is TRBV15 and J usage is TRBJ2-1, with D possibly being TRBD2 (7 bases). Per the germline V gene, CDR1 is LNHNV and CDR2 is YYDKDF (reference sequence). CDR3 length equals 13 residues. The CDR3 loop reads CASRKGGVNGQFF. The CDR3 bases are TGTGCCTCGAGAAAGGGGGGGGTAAATGGGCAGTTCTTC.

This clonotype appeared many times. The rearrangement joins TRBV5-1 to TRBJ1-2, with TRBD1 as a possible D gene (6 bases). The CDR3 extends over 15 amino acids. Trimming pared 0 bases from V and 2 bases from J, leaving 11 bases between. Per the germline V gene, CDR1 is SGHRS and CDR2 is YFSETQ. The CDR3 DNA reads TGCGCCAGCAGCTTGGAGGGGGGCCTCAACTATGGCTACACCTTC. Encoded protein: CASSLEGGLNYGYTF.

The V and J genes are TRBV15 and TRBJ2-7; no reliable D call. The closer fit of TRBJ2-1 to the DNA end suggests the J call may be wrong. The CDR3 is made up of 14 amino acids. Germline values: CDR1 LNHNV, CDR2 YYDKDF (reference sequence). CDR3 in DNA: TGTGCCACCAGCAGAGATTCGCTCCGCTACGAGCAGTTCTTC. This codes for CATSRDSLRYEQFF.

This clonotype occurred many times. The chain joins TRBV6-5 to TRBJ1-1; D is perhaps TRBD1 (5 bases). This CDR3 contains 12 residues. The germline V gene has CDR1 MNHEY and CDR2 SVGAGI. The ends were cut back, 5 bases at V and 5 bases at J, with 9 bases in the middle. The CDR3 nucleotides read TGTGCCAGCAGTACGCGGGGGACTGAAGCTTTCTTT. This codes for CASSTRGTEAFF.

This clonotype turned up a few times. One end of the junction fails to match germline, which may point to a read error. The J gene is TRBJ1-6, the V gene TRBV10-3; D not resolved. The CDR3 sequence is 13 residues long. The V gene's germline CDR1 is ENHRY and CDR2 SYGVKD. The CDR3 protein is CAISESNNSPLHF. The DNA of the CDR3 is TGTGCCATCAGTGAGTCGAATAACTCACCCCTCCACTTT.

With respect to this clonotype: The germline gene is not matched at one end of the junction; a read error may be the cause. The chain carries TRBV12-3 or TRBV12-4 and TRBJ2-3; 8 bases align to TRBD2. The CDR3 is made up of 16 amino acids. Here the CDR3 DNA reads TGTGCCAGCAGACTAAGCGGGAGACCGCCAGCAGATACGCAATATTTT. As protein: CASRLSGRPPADTQYF.

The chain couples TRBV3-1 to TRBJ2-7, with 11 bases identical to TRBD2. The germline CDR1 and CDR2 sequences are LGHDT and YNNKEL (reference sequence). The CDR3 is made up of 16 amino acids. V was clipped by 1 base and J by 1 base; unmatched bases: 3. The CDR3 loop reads CASSQAGLAASYEQYF. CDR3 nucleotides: TGTGCCAGCAGCCAAGCGGGACTAGCGGCGTCCTACGAGCAGTACTTC.

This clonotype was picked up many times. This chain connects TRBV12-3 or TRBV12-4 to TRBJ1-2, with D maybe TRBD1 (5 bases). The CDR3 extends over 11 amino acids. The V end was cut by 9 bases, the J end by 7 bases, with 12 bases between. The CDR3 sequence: CASIGDRGYTF. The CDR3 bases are TGTGCCAGTATCGGGGACCGTGGCTACACCTTC.

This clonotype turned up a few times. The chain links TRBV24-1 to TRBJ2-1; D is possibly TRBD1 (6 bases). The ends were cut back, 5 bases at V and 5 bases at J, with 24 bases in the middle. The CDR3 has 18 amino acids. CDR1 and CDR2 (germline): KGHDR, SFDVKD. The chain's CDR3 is CATSGYKGVTGYHNEQFF. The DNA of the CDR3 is TGTGCCACCAGTGGCTACAAGGGGGTAACAGGATATCACAATGAGCAGTTCTTC.

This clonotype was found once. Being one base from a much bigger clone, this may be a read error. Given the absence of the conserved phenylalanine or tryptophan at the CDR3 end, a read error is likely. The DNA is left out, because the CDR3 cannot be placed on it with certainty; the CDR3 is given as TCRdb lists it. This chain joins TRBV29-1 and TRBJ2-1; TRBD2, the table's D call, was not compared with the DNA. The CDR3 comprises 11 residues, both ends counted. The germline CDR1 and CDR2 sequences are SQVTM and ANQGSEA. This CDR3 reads CSVASATREFC.